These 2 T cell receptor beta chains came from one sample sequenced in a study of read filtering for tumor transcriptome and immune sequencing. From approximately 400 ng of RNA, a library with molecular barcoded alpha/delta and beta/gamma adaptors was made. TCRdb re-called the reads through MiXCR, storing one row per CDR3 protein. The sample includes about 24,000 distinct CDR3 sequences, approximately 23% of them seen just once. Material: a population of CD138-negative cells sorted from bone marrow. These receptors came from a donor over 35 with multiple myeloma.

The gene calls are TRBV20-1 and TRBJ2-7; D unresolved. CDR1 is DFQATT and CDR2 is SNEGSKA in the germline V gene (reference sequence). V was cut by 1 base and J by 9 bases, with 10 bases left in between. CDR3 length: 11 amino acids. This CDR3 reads CSARAPLGQYF. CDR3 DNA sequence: TGCAGTGCTAGAGCGCCTCTTGGGCAGTACTTC.

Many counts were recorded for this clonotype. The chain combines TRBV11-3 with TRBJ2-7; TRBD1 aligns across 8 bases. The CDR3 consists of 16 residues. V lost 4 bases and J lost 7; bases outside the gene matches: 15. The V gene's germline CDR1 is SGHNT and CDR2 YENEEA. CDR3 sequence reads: CASSSTTGALFGEQYF. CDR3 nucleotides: TGTGCCAGCAGCTCTACGACAGGGGCCCTCTTTGGAGAGCAGTACTTC. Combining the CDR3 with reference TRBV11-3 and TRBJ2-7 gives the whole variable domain EAGVVQSPRYKIIEKKQPVAFWCNPISGHNTLYWYLQNLGQGPELLIRYENEEAVDDSQLPKDRFSAERLKGVDSTLKIQPAELGDSAVYLCASSSTTGALFGEQYFGPGTRLTVT.